This T cell receptor (beta chain) was captured in a study of T cell responses to AZD1222 COVID-19 vaccine. Whole-study findings and limits: The donor cohort was predominantly white British with a female majority, and clonal diversity may have been underestimated. Baseline serology detected seropositivity in only 6 or 7 AZD1222 recipients. Sampling that yielded the repertoires occurred only after the peak T cell response. Spike regions recognized by vaccine-associated CD4 TCRs spanned the protein, led by 160-218 and 743-854.

Here immunoSEQ multiplex PCR was the method, and the copy in TCRdb shows in-frame clones only, minus some. Among 150,000 to 200,000 clones listed, approximately 92% were seen once. In the case of this clone: Antigen unknown.

V gave up 4 bases and J gave up 7 bases; unmatched junction bases: 13. The CDR3 consists of 16 residues. Germline assignment: CDR1 LNHDA and CDR2 SQIVND (reference sequence). The sample was peripheral blood, taken 28 days after the second dose of the MenACWY control vaccine. This TCR was recovered from an adult who received the MenACWY meningococcal vaccine as a control. The rearrangement joins TRBV19 to TRBJ2-1, with 7 bases matching TRBD2. The chain's CDR3 is CASSKGGDVQRNEQFF. The CDR3 DNA reads TGTGCCAGTAGTAAGGGAGGGGACGTCCAAAGAAATGAGCAGTTCTTC.